This paragraph reports one T cell receptor beta chain. Extraction of RNA preceded its reverse transcription into cDNA, which served as the sequencing template. Sequencing used immunoSEQ multiplex PCR; TCRdb keeps in-frame clones, though not all of them. The sample records approximately 300,000 clones, over 45% being singletons. This specimen belongs to a study of CD8+ T cells in alopecia areata. Across the study: Treated individuals took tofacitinib by mouth, 5 to 10 mg twice daily.

This CDR3 is built from 14 residues. V lost 5 bases and J 6 bases, leaving 15 bases between the germline ends. Germline loops: CDR1 SGHDT, CDR2 YYEEEE. Treatment of the sample: oral pan-JAK inhibitor, 5-10 mg twice daily. The sequence derives from a human donor with alopecia areata. J is TRBJ1-5 and V is TRBV5-6; weak D call: TRBD1 (6 bases). The sample in question was CD4+ T cells sorted from blood, obtained at week 24, from a patient treated with tofacitinib. This CDR3 is CASSLQGWRQPQHF. The CDR3 DNA reads as TGTGCCAGCAGTCTACAGGGATGGCGTCAGCCCCAGCATTTT.